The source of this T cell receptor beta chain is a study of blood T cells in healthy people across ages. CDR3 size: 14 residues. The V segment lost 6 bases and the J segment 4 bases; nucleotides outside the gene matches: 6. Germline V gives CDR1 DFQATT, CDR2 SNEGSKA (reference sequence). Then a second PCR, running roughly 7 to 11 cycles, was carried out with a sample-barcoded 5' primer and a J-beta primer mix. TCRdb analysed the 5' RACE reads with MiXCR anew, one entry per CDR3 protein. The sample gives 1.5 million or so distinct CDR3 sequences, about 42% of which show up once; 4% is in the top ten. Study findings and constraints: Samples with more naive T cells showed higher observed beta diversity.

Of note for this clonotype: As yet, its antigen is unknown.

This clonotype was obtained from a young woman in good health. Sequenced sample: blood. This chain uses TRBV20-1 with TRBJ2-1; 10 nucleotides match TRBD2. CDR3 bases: TGCAGTGCAAAACCTAGCGGGAGTTACAATGAGCAGTTCTTC. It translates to CSAKPSGSYNEQFF.